Given below is one T cell receptor (beta chain) in context. Which antigen it targets is not known. No base quality values were provided; no much bigger clone lies one nucleotide off. This entry comes from a study of CD8 T cells in ankylosing spondylitis (dated by TCRdb to the late 2010s). A note on the overall study: The study profiled T cell receptor beta repertoires in healthy donors and ankylosing spondylitis patients to find disease-linked TCR variants. The full study cohort comprised 20 to 25 ankylosing spondylitis patients and around 100 healthy donors. Peripheral blood was sampled, and synovial fluid was additionally collected from ankylosing spondylitis patients.

Measured from the cysteine to the phenylalanine, the CDR3 is 16 residues long. Just the 48-base CDR3 DNA is kept, in frame starting at base 1. Trimming removed 3 bases from V and 4 bases from J; the gene matches leave 6 bases unexplained. Via the germline V gene, CDR1 is SGHAT and CDR2 FQNNGV. Here is what the overall study found, with its caveats: A TCR beta motif of roughly 8 highly homologous amino acid variants appeared characteristic of blood from ankylosing spondylitis patients. The disease-linked clones were reported as significantly enriched in matched synovial fluid samples from ankylosing spondylitis patients. Some motif variants were previously reported in synovial fluid and blood of reactive arthritis patients, suggesting common disease-initiation mechanisms. In peripheral blood, the disease-linked clones were found at relatively low frequencies and had a CD8+ phenotype.

The reads were generated on an Illumina HiSeq 2500. Quantitative 5'-RACE with molecular barcodes was the method used to prepare the TCR beta libraries. On the study's bioinformatics: Disease-linked TCR variants were identified with a new computational method built on a probabilistic model of VDJ rearrangement. Using fastp at Q25 and MiXCR, TCRdb reprocessed the public reads and kept productive beta chains. One record per CDR3 amino acid sequence lists the most common genes and DNA. V and J calls and clone size were set by TCRdb, not the authors. The sample table holds approximately 200,000 distinct CDR3 sequences, of which 9.5% to 15% were seen once. The biggest ten clones account for 15% to 20% of the sample.

The receptor was derived from a male donor with ankylosing spondylitis or in good health (not recorded which). The V and J genes are TRBV11-2 and TRBJ2-5; a stretch of 12 junction bases matches TRBD2. The sequencing sample was made of blood, either unsorted or a sorted T cell fraction (not recorded which). The sequenced DNA is TGTGCCAGCAGCTTGCTAGCGGGAGGGCCTGGAGAGACCCAGTACTTC. This is translated as CASSLLAGGPGETQYF.